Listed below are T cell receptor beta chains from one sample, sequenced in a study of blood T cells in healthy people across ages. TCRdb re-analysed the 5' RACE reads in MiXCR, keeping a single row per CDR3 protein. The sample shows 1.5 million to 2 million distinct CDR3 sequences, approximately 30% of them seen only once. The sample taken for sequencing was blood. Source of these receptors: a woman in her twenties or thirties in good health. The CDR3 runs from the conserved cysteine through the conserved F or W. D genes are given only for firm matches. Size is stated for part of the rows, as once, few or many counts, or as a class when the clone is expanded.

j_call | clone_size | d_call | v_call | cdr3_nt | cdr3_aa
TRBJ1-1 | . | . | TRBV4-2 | TGTGCCAGCAGCCAACCCCTTAACCCTAACACTGAAGCTTTCTTT | CASSQPLNPNTEAFF
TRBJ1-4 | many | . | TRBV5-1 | TGCGCCAGCAGTCTTCAGGGAGCAACTAATGAAAAACTGTTTTTT | CASSLQGATNEKLFF
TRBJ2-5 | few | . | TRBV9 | TGTGCCAGCAGCGCCGCCTCGAGAGGGGAGACCCAGTACTTC | CASSAASRGETQYF
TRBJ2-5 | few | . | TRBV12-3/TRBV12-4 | TGTGCCAGCAGACCCTCCGGACGGGGCGGTGGGACCCAGTACTTC | CASRPSGRGGGTQYF
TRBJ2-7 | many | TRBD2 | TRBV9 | TGTGCCACCCTACTCGGCGGGCTAGCGGGGTACTCCTACGAGCAGTACTTC | CATLLGGLAGYSYEQYF
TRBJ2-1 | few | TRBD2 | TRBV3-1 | TGTGCCAGCAGCCACTTAAAAACGTGGCTAGCGGGAGATCGAGAGCAGTTCTTC | CASSHLKTWLAGDREQFF
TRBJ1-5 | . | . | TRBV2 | TGTGCCAGCAGTGAAGCGTGGGTCGGCAATCAGCCCCAGCATTTT | CASSEAWVGNQPQHF
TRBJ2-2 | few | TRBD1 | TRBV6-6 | TGTGCCAGCGGATCGACAGGGGATAACACCGGGGAGCTGTTTTTT | CASGSTGDNTGELFF
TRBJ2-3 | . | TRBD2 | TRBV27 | TGTGCCAGCAGGACCGGGACTAGAGTCACAGATACGCAGTATTTT | CASRTGTRVTDTQYF
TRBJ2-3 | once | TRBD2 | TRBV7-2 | TGTGCCAGCAGCTTTGGACTAGCGGGGGGGCCGAGATACGATACGCAGTATTTT | CASSFGLAGGPRYDTQYF
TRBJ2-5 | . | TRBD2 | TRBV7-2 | TGTGCCAGCAGCTTAACTAGCGGGAGGGCAAGCCAAGAGACCCAGTACTTC | CASSLTSGRASQETQYF
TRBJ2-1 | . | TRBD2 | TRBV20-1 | TGCACTCTGGGGGGGTCCTACAATGAGCAGTTCTTC | CTLGGSYNEQFF
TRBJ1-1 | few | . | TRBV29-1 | TGCAGCGTTCCTAGACGGGCTACCGAAGAGGCTTTCTTT | CSVPRRATEEAFF
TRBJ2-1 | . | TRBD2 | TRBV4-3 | TGCGCCAGCAGCCAAGCTCGGCTAGCGGAACAGTTCTTC | CASSQARLAEQFF
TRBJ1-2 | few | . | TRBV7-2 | TGTGCCAGCGCGGGGGGCATCTATGGCTACACCTTC | CASAGGIYGYTF
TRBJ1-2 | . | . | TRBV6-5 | TGTGCCAGCACCGAGAGTAGCTTCTTTAACTATGGCTACACCTTC | CASTESSFFNYGYTF